The sequence of this TCR beta chain was determined in a study of shared clonotypes between healthy human individuals. Study as a whole: Per donor, three plates held CD4 naive cells, three held CD4 memory, two held CD8 naive and one held CD8 memory.

The length of the CDR3 is 15 residues. V was clipped by 4 bases and J by 4 bases; unmatched bases: 4. Germline CDR1 and CDR2: SGHNT and YYREEE (reference sequence). Adult donors, all healthy and HIV-negative, had no recent acute infections or vaccinations. Naive CD4+ cells were CD45RA-selected; the remaining cells were memory. With respect to this clone: The antigen is unknown. Other DNA sequences in the sample encode the same CDR3.

Study outcomes and limitations: Non-shared clonotypes showed lower generation probabilities than clonotypes common to all four donors.

Profiled with immunoSEQ multiplex PCR; TCRdb holds only in-frame clones, not every one. The sample lists roughly 2.2 million clones; 85% to 95% were seen once. The sample comprised naive CD4+ T cells from PBMCs. Subset denoted: CD45RA+ positively selected. The sequence was collected from a man in his late teens or twenties in good health. Some clones in this sample may be carry-over from other donors' samples. The chain links TRBV5-4 to TRBJ2-1, with 11 bases identical to TRBD2. The CDR3 here is CASSPLAGAYNEQFF. CDR3 in DNA: TGTGCCAGCAGCCCACTAGCGGGAGCATACAATGAGCAGTTCTTC.